This TCR beta chain was identified in a study of regulatory T cells in long-lasting Graves disease. Broader study findings: There were preferences for TRBV28, TRBJ1-2 and TRBJ2-5 in persistent disease.

The time point denotes: newly diagnosed GD, antithyroid drugs for less than 3 months. The TCR library was prepared using RNA isolated from PBMCs. American Thyroid Association guidelines defined how Graves' disease was diagnosed. Of note for this clonotype: What it binds is unknown.

CDR1 and CDR2 from the germline V gene are DFQATT and SNEGSKA (reference sequence). The CDR3 runs to 16 residues. With V trimmed by 6 bases and J by 0 bases, 8 bases remained unmatched. Arm-PCR of CDR3 regions and iRepertoire HTBI primers were used to build TCR beta libraries. TCRdb fed the multiplex PCR reads into MiXCR, producing one record per CDR3 protein. The table has approximately 460,000 distinct CDR3 sequences, less than 20% seen once. The same data also went into a second study, on T cells in Graves' hyperthyroidism and ophthalmopathy. That paper notes: Hyperthyroidism of Graves' type that showed no ophthalmopathy progression within 18 months was stable. HTBI primers were the set used in a first-round RT-PCR of the TCR CDR3.

The source is a woman under 40 with Graves disease. This rearrangement joins TRBV20-1 to TRBJ2-1; 10 bases are a match to TRBD2. The sequenced sample was peripheral blood mononuclear cells (PBMCs), obtained at new diagnosis, from a patient treated with antithyroid drugs. The CDR3 region has the DNA TGCAGTGCCCCGGCGAGCGGGAGGGCCTCCTACAATGAGCAGTTCTTC. It translates to CSAPASGRASYNEQFF.